This T cell receptor beta chain emerged from a study of blood T cell repertoires in COVID-19. Study context: Specimens from acute and convalescent COVID-19 originated in the United States, Italy and Spain. Sample material is recorded as cDNA or gDNA derived from T cells, B-cell-depleted T cells, or PBMCs.

The germline gives CDR1 WNHNN, CDR2 SYGVQD (reference sequence). The ends were cut back, 5 bases at V and 7 bases at J, with 21 bases in the middle. This CDR3 region has 16 residues. Original methodology: Estimates of nucleated cell counts were drawn from the amplification of reference gene primers. Sequenced by immunoSEQ multiplex PCR; TCRdb stores in-frame clones only, minus some. That table furnishes V, J and clone size, whereas the DNA furnished D and trimming. The sample holds 250,000 to 400,000 clones, approximately 88% seen once. Sequenced material: peripheral blood. This TCR was sampled from a woman between 25 and 40 years old with COVID-19, enrolled during active disease. The genes are TRBV10-1 and TRBJ2-1; tentative D call: TRBD2 (6 bases). Written as DNA, the CDR3 is TGCGCCAGCAGTTATTCCGGGACTCCTCCGGGGAATGAGCAGTTCTTC. It specifies CASSYSGTPPGNEQFF.